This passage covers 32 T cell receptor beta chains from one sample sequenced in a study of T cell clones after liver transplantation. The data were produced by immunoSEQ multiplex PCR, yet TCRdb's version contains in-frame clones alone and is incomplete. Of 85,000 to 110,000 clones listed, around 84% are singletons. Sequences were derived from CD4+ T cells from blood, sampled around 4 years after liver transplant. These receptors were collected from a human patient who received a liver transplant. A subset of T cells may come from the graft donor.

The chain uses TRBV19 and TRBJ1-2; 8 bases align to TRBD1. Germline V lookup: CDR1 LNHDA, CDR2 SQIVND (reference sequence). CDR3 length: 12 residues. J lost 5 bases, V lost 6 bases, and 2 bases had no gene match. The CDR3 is CASSRQGYGYTF. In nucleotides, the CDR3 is TGTGCCAGTAGCCGACAGGGGTATGGCTACACCTTC. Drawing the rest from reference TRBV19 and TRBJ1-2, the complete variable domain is DGGITQSPKYLFRKEGQNVTLSCEQNLNHDAMYWYRQDPGQGLRLIYYSQIVNDFQKGDIAEGYSVSREKKESFPLTVTSAQKNPTAFYLCASSRQGYGYTFGSGTRLTVV.

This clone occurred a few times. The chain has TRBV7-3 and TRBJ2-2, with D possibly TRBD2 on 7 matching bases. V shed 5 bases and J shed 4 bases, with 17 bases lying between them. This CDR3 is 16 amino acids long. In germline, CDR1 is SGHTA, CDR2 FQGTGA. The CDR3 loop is CASSPSSAGATGELFF. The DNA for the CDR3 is TGTGCCAGCAGCCCCTCCTCGGCGGGGGCCACCGGGGAGCTGTTTTTT.

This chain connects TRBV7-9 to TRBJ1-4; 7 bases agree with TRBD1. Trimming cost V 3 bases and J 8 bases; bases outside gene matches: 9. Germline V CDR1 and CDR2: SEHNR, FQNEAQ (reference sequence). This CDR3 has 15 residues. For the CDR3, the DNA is TGTGCCAGCAGCTTTGGGACAGCTCGGGGGGAAAAACTGTTTTTT. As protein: CASSFGTARGEKLFF.

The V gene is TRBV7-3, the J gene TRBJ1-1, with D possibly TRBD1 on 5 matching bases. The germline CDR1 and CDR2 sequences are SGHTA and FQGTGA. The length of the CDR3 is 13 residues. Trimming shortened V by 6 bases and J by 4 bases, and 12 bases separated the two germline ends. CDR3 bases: TGTGCCAGCAGGGTGGGACGAGCCACTGAAGCTTTCTTT. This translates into CASRVGRATEAFF.

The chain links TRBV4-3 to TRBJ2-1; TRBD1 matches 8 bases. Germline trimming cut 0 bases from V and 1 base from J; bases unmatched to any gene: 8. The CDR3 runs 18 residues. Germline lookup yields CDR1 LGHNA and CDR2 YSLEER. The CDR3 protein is CASSQDPSGTGSYNEQFF. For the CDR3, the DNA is TGCGCCAGCAGCCAAGACCCCTCGGGGACAGGATCCTACAATGAGCAGTTCTTC.

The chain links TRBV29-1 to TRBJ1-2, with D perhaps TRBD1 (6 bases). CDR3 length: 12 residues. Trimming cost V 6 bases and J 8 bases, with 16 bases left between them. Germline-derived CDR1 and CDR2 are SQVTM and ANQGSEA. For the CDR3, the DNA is TGCAGCGTCCTGACAGGAGAGAGGGGCTACACCTTC. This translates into CSVLTGERGYTF.

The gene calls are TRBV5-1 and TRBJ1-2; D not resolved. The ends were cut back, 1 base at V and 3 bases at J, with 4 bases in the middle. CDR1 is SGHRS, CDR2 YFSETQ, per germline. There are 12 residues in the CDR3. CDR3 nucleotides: TGCGCCAGCAGCTTGACAGACTATGGCTACACCTTC. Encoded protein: CASSLTDYGYTF.

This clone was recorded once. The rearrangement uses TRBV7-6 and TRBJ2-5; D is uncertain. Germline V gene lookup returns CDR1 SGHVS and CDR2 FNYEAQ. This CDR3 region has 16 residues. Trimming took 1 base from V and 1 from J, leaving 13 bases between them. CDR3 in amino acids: CASSLVGSGVQETQYF. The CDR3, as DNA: TGTGCCAGCAGCTTAGTGGGGTCTGGGGTCCAAGAGACCCAGTACTTC.

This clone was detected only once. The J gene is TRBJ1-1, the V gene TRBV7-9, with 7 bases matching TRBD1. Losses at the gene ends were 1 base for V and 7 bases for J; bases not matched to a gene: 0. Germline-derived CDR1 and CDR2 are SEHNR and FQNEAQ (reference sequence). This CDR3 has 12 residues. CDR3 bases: TGTGCCAGCAGCTTAGGGGACAGTGAAGCTTTCTTT. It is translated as CASSLGDSEAFF. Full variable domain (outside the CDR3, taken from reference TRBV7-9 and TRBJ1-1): DTGVSQNPRHKITKRGQNVTFRCDPISEHNRLYWYRQTLGQGPEFLTYFQNEAQLEKSRLLSDRFSAERPKGSFSTLEIQRTEQGDSAMYLCASSLGDSEAFFGQGTRLTVV.

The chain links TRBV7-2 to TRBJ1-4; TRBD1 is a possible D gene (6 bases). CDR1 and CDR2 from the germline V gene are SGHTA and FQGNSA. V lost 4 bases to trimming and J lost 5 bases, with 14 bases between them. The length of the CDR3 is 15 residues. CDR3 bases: TGTGCCAGCAGCTCAGGGACATCCGTAAATGAAAAACTGTTTTTT. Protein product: CASSSGTSVNEKLFF.

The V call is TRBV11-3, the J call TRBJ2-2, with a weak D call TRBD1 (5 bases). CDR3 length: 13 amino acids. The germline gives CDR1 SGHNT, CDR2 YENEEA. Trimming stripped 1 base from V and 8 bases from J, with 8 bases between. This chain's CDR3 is CASSLARGGELFF. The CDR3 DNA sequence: TGTGCCAGCAGCTTAGCAAGGGGAGGGGAGCTGTTTTTT.

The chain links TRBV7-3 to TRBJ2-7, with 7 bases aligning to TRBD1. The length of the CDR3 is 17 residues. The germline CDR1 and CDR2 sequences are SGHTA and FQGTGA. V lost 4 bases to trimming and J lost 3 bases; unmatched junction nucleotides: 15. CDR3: CASSSTPGPPGGYEQYF. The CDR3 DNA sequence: TGTGCCAGCAGCTCAACCCCGGGTCCCCCAGGGGGCTACGAGCAGTACTTC.

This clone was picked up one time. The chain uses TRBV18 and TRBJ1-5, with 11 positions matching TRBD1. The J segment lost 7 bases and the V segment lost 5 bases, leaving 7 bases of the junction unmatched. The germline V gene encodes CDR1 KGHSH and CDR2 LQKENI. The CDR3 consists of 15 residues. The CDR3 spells CASSKGQGATQPQHF. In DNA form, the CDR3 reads TGTGCCAGCTCAAAAGGACAGGGGGCAACGCAGCCCCAGCATTTT.

The CDR3 is CASSPPTGPTVNTEAFF. CDR3 nucleotides: TGTGCCAGCAGCCCCCCGACCGGCCCGACCGTCAACACTGAAGCTTTCTTT. The chain has TRBV7-8 and TRBJ1-1; unclear D gene. The CDR3 totals 17 residues. Germline V gene sequence: CDR1 SGHVS, CDR2 FQNEAQ. Trimming stripped 5 bases from V and 2 bases from J, with 21 bases between.

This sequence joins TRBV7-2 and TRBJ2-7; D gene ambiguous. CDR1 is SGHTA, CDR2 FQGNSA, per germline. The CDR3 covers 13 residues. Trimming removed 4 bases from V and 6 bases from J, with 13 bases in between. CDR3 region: CASSSGPNREQYF. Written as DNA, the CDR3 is TGTGCCAGCAGCTCAGGTCCCAACCGCGAGCAGTACTTC.

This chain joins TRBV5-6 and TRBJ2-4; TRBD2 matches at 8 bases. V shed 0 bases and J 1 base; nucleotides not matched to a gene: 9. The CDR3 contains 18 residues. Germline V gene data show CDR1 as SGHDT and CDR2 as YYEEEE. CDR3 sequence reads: CASSLVGGGRGAKNIQYF. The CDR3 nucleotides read TGTGCCAGCAGCTTGGTAGGCGGGGGGCGAGGGGCCAAAAACATTCAGTACTTC.

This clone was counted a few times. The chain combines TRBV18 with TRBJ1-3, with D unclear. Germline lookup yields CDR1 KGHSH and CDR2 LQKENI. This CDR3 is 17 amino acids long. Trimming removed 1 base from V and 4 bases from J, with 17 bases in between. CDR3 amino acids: CASSPLSPGSGGNTIYF. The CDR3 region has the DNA TGTGCCAGCTCACCACTCTCTCCGGGGTCCGGAGGAAACACCATATATTTT.

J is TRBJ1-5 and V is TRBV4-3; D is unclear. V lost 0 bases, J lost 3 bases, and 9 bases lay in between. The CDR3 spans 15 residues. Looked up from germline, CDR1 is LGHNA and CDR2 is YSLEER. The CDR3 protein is CASSQDLRNNQPQHF. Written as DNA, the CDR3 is TGCGCCAGCAGCCAAGATCTAAGGAACAATCAGCCCCAGCATTTT.

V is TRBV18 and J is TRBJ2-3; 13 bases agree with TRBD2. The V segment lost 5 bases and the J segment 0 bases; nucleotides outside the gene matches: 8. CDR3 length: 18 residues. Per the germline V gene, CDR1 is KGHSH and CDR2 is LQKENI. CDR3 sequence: CASSSELAGGPSTDTQYF. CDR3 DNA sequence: TGTGCCAGCTCATCCGAACTAGCGGGGGGGCCTAGCACAGATACGCAGTATTTT.

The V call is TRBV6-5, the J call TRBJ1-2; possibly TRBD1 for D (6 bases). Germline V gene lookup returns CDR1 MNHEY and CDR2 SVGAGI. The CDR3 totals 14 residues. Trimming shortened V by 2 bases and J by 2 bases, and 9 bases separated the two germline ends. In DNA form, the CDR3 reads TGTGCCAGCAGTTACCGTCAGGGGAACTATGGCTACACCTTC. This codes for CASSYRQGNYGYTF.

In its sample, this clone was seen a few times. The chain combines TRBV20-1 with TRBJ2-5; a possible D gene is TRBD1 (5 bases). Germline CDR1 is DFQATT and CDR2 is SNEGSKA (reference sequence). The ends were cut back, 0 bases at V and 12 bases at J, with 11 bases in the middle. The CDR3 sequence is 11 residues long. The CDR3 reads CSARDSLGEYF. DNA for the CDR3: TGCAGTGCTAGAGATTCGTTAGGGGAGTACTTC.

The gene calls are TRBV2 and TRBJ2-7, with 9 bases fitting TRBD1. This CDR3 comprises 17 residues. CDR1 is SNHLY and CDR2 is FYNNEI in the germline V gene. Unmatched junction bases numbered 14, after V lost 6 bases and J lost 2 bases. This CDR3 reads CASSLQTPGQGTYEQYF. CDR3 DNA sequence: TGTGCCAGCAGCCTCCAAACACCGGGACAGGGTACCTACGAGCAGTACTTC.

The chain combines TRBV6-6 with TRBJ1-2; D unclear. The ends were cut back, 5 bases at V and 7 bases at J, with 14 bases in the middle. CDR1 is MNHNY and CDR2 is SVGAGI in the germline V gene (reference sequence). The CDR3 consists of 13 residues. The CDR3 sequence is CASSAGPRGGYTF. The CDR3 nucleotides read TGTGCCAGCAGTGCGGGCCCACGTGGTGGCTACACCTTC.

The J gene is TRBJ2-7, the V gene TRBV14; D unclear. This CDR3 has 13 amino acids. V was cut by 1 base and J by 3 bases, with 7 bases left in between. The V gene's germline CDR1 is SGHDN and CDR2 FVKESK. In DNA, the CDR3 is TGTGCCAGCAGCCAAGGTTTAAACTACGAGCAGTACTTC. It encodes CASSQGLNYEQYF.

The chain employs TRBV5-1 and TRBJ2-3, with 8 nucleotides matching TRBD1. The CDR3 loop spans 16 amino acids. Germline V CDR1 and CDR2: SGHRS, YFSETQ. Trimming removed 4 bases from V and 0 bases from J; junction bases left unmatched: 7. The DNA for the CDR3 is TGCGCCAGCAGCAGTGACAGGGGCTCTAGCACAGATACGCAGTATTTT. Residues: CASSSDRGSSTDTQYF.

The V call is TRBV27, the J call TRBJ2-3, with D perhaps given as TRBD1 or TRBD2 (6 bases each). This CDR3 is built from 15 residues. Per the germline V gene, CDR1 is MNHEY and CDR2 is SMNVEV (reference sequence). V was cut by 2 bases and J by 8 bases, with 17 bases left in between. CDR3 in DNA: TGTGCCAGCAGTTTAGGGGTGGCGGGACAATCTACGCAGTATTTT. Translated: CASSLGVAGQSTQYF.

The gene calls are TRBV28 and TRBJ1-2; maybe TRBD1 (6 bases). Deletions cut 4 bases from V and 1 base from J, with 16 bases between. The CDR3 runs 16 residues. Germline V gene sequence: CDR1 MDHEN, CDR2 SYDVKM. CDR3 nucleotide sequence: TGTGCCAGCAGTTACCCCGGGGGCAGAGATAACTATGGCTACACCTTC. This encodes CASSYPGGRDNYGYTF.

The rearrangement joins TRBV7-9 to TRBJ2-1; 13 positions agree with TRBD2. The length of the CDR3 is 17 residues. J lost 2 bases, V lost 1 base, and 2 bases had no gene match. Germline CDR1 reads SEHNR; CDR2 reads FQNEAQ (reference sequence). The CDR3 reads CASSLGGTSGAYNEQFF. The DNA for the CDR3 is TGTGCCAGCAGCTTAGGTGGGACTAGCGGGGCCTACAATGAGCAGTTCTTC.

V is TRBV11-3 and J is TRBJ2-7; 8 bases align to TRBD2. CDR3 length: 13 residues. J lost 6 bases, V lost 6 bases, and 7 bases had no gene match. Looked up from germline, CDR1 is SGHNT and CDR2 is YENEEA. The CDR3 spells CASSASGGREQYF. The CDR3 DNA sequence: TGTGCCAGCAGTGCCTCGGGAGGGCGCGAGCAGTACTTC.

The CDR3 nucleotides are TGCGCCAGCAGCTTGGCGGGGGGGGTATGGGACACTGAAGCTTTCTTT. Protein: CASSLAGGVWDTEAFF. The chain carries TRBV5-1 and TRBJ1-1; D is possibly TRBD1 (5 bases). The V gene's germline CDR1 is SGHRS and CDR2 YFSETQ. The V gene lost 0 bases and the J gene lost 3 bases, with 15 bases spanning the gap. The CDR3 totals 16 residues.

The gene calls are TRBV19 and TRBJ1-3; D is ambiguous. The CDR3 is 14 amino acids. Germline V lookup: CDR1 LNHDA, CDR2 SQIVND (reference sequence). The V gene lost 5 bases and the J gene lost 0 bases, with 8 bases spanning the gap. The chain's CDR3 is CASSRQNSGNTIYF. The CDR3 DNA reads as TGTGCCAGTAGTCGGCAGAACTCTGGAAACACCATATATTTT.

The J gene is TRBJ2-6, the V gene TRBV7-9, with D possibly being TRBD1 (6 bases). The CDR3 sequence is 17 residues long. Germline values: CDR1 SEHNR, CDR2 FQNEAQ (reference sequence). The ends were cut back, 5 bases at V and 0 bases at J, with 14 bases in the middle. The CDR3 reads CASSPPGQRSGANVLTF. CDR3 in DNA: TGTGCCAGCAGCCCTCCCGGACAGCGCTCTGGGGCCAACGTCCTGACTTTC.